This T cell receptor beta chain was captured in a study of T cells expressing NK-cell markers. Overall study: HCMV seropositivity marked most of the eight sequenced donors; one was seronegative.

Regarding the study as a whole: As a fraction of CD8+ T cells, dominant NKG2C+ clonotypes reached about 1.0-8% in six donors. HCMV specificity of the expanded NKG2C+ T cell clones stayed unclear.

To note about this clonotype: Its antigen remains unidentified.

TCRdb reprocessed the 5' RACE reads; each CDR3 protein has one entry and no DNA is given. Its table lists 250,000 to 300,000 distinct CDR3 sequences. Looked up from germline, CDR1 is DFQATT and CDR2 is SNEGSKA (reference sequence). The CDR3 consists of 16 residues. The source of this sequence is a young man in good health. This rearrangement joins TRBV20-1 to TRBJ2-1; TCRdb lists TRBD1, though no DNA is available to test this call. Source material: blood T cells: a sorted CD56 or NKG2C T cell subset, CD4+ or CD8+ T cells, or bulk PBMC T cells (not recorded which). The CDR3 spells CSARVRAGPLAWQQFF.